One sample yielded the 17 T cell receptor beta chains listed below, sequenced in a study of spatial heterogeneity in lung cancer. TCRdb called the 5' RACE reads again in MiXCR, with one record for every CDR3 protein. In the table there are about 86,000 distinct CDR3 sequences, around 12% of which are singletons. The time point: sample taken at primary tumor resection. Whole RNA, isolated from tumor, nontumor lung or frozen PBMC, was sequenced without prior sorting. The source was PBMCs, collected at surgery. The source is a male donor with early-stage non-small cell lung cancer.

This clonotype was seen ten or more times. CDR3 sequence (DNA): TGTGCCTGGAGTGGGTACAGGGGAAACACTGAAGCTTTCTTT. Translation gives CAWSGYRGNTEAFF. The chain couples TRBV30 to TRBJ1-1, with TRBD1 matching over 7 bases. This CDR3 is built from 14 residues. Looked up from germline, CDR1 is GTSNPN and CDR2 is SVGIG (reference sequence). V lost 1 base and J lost 2; bases outside the gene matches: 4.

J is TRBJ2-3 and V is TRBV4-1; tentatively, D is TRBD2 (5 bases). The V gene's germline CDR1 is MGHRA and CDR2 YSYEKL. Trimming removed 4 bases at V and 1 base at J, with 12 bases between. The CDR3 loop spans 15 amino acids. This CDR3 reads CASSLFSDRTDTQYF. The CDR3 bases are TGCGCCAGCAGCCTCTTTAGCGACCGCACAGATACGCAGTATTTT.

This clonotype was picked up many times. This chain links TRBV11-3 with TRBJ2-1; the match to TRBD1 covers 10 bases. The CDR3 covers 13 residues. CDR1 is SGHNT and CDR2 is YENEEA in the germline V gene. The trim removed 5 bases at V and 9 bases at J, leaving 4 bases unmatched. For the CDR3, the DNA is TGTGCCAGCAGCCCTCGGACAGGGGGTGAGCAGTTCTTC. This codes for CASSPRTGGEQFF.

The sample holds a few counts of this clonotype. This chain uses TRBV20-1 with TRBJ2-7; possible D gene TRBD2, 7 bases. Trimming left V 5 bases short and J 2 bases short, with 22 bases between. Germline V gene data show CDR1 as DFQATT and CDR2 as SNEGSKA (reference sequence). This CDR3 contains 16 residues. The CDR3 loop is CSASPLGGGVTYEQYF. The CDR3 bases are TGCAGTGCTTCCCCGTTAGGGGGAGGGGTTACCTACGAGCAGTACTTC.

This clonotype was counted ten times or more. V usage is TRBV20-1 and J usage is TRBJ2-7; 10 bases fit TRBD1. The V segment lost 6 bases and the J segment 6 bases; nucleotides outside the gene matches: 11. Germline V CDR1 and CDR2: DFQATT, SNEGSKA (reference sequence). This CDR3 has 14 residues. CDR3 in amino acids: CSAGEGQGLGEQYF. In DNA, the CDR3 is TGCAGTGCGGGGGAGGGACAGGGGTTAGGCGAGCAGTACTTC.

The chain combines TRBV7-9 with TRBJ1-5; D is undetermined. V was cut by 7 bases and J by 0 bases, with 16 bases left in between. This CDR3 region has 16 residues. The germline gives CDR1 SEHNR, CDR2 FQNEAQ (reference sequence). The CDR3 protein is CASTSAGFYSNQPQHF. CDR3 nucleotide sequence: TGTGCCAGCACCTCGGCCGGGTTCTATAGCAATCAGCCCCAGCATTTT.

The rearrangement links TRBV5-1 to TRBJ2-3, with 14 bases aligning to TRBD2. The CDR3 is made up of 16 amino acids. The ends lost 3 bases at V and 4 bases at J; junction bases unmatched: 4. The V gene's germline CDR1 is SGHRS and CDR2 YFSETQ. The chain's CDR3 is CASSSGTSGGSDTQYF. The CDR3 DNA reads TGCGCCAGCAGCTCCGGGACTAGCGGGGGCTCAGATACGCAGTATTTT.

This clonotype was picked up many times. The chain couples TRBV24-1 to TRBJ1-5; 7 bases line up with TRBD1. Unmatched junction bases numbered 8, after V lost 7 bases and J lost 0 bases. The V gene's germline CDR1 is KGHDR and CDR2 SFDVKD. The CDR3 has 16 amino acids. The CDR3 is CATRDRQGLSNQPQHF. The CDR3 DNA reads as TGTGCCACCAGGGACCGACAGGGCCTTAGCAATCAGCCCCAGCATTTT.

This clonotype was counted a few times. J is TRBJ1-5 and V is TRBV9, with 8 bases matching TRBD1. CDR1 SGDLS and CDR2 YYNGEE come from the germline V gene. V dropped 0 bases and J dropped 1; count of bases not matched to a gene: 6. CDR3 length: 17 amino acids. CDR3 nucleotides: TGTGCCAGCAGCGTAGGACAGGGGTTTAGAAGCAATCAGCCCCAGCATTTT. This codes for CASSVGQGFRSNQPQHF.

A few counts support this clonotype. V gene TRBV3-1 combines with J gene TRBJ2-5; 7 positions agree with TRBD1. Germline trimming cut 1 base from V and 3 bases from J; bases unmatched to any gene: 11. The CDR3 consists of 17 residues. CDR1 and CDR2 (germline): LGHDT, YNNKEL (reference sequence). CDR3 sequence (DNA): TGTGCCAGCAGCCAAGTAGCCCTGACAGGGCCTGAAGAGACCCAGTACTTC. Translated: CASSQVALTGPEETQYF.

The J gene is TRBJ2-1, the V gene TRBV20-1; 7 bases line up with TRBD2. V dropped 3 bases and J dropped 0; count of bases not matched to a gene: 5. CDR1 and CDR2 (germline): DFQATT, SNEGSKA (reference sequence). The CDR3 loop spans 15 amino acids. CDR3 residues: CSARQLAGSYNEQFF. CDR3 DNA: TGCAGTGCTAGGCAATTAGCGGGCTCCTACAATGAGCAGTTCTTC.

This clonotype was seen repeatedly, ten times or more. The chain carries TRBV20-1 and TRBJ1-1, with unresolved D. Deletions cut 2 bases from V and 0 bases from J, with 7 bases between. This CDR3 region has 13 residues. Per the germline V gene, CDR1 is DFQATT and CDR2 is SNEGSKA (reference sequence). Here the CDR3 reads CSARQQLNTEAFF. CDR3 in DNA: TGCAGTGCTAGACAACAACTGAACACTGAAGCTTTCTTT.

The V and J genes are TRBV9 and TRBJ1-5, with 8 bases lining up with TRBD1. CDR3 length equals 15 residues. With V trimmed by 0 bases and J by 5 bases, 4 bases remained unmatched. From germline, CDR1 is SGDLS and CDR2 YYNGEE. This CDR3 reads CASSVGDRLDQPQHF. CDR3 DNA sequence: TGTGCCAGCAGCGTAGGGGACAGGCTCGATCAGCCCCAGCATTTT.

This clonotype occurred a few times. The J gene is TRBJ1-1, the V gene TRBV20-1; a weak D match, TRBD1 (5 bases). CDR1 and CDR2 from the germline V gene are DFQATT and SNEGSKA (reference sequence). Trimming stripped 6 bases from V and 1 base from J, with 18 bases between. This CDR3 contains 15 residues. The CDR3 sequence: CSAFPRGSSNTEAFF. CDR3 nucleotides: TGCAGTGCCTTTCCCCGGGGCTCCTCGAACACTGAAGCTTTCTTT.

V is TRBV10-2 and J is TRBJ1-5, with D unresolved. Trimming took 0 bases from V and 9 from J, leaving 9 bases between them. From germline, CDR1 is WSHSY and CDR2 SAAADI. This CDR3 contains 13 residues. CDR3: CASSESTDRPQHF. CDR3 nucleotide sequence: TGCGCCAGCAGTGAGTCGACGGATAGGCCCCAGCATTTT.

V and J are TRBV5-1 and TRBJ2-7; D call uncertain. This CDR3 is 13 amino acids long. With 4 bases removed from V and 4 bases from J, the gap between germline ends came to 12 bases. In germline, CDR1 is SGHRS, CDR2 YFSETQ. CDR3 region: CASSPPGLYEQYF. CDR3 nucleotide sequence: TGCGCCAGCAGCCCTCCCGGGCTTTACGAGCAGTACTTC.

The gene calls are TRBV19 and TRBJ2-2; D uncertain. This CDR3 has 14 residues. Trimming stripped 7 bases from V and 3 bases from J, with 12 bases between. The germline V gene encodes CDR1 LNHDA and CDR2 SQIVND (reference sequence). For the CDR3, the DNA is TGTGCCAGTACAGACAAAAGCTACACCGGGGAGCTGTTTTTT. Protein product: CASTDKSYTGELFF.